Detailed here is one T cell receptor (beta chain). Its specificity is unknown. The data were taken from a study of cytomegalovirus exposure and HLA in healthy donors. Across the study: The study's early data release held 75 million to 95 million unique TCRs from HLA-typed donors. Study outcomes and limitations: In an earlier analysis, most TCR beta V segments were productive about 87% or about 30% of the time. The classifier was said to identify cytomegalovirus status with high specificity and sensitivity.

Looked up from germline, CDR1 is MNHEY and CDR2 is SVGAGI. The CDR3 length is 12 residues. With 7 bases clipped from V and 5 bases from J, the junction kept 3 bases outside the gene matches. It was with 60 Vbeta and 13 Jbeta primers that the PCR ran. Only in-frame clones appear in the TCRdb table, and some are missing; sequencing was by immunoSEQ multiplex PCR. The sample lists 85,000 to 100,000 clones; nearly 80% were seen once. The J gene is TRBJ2-3, the V gene TRBV6-5, with 7 bases aligning to TRBD1. The receptor was derived from a woman between 40 and 50 years old in good health and CMV-seropositive. Sequencing was carried out using PBMCs. CDR3 nucleotides: TGTGCCAGCACAAACAGGGGAGATACGCAGTATTTT. This gives the protein CASTNRGDTQYF.